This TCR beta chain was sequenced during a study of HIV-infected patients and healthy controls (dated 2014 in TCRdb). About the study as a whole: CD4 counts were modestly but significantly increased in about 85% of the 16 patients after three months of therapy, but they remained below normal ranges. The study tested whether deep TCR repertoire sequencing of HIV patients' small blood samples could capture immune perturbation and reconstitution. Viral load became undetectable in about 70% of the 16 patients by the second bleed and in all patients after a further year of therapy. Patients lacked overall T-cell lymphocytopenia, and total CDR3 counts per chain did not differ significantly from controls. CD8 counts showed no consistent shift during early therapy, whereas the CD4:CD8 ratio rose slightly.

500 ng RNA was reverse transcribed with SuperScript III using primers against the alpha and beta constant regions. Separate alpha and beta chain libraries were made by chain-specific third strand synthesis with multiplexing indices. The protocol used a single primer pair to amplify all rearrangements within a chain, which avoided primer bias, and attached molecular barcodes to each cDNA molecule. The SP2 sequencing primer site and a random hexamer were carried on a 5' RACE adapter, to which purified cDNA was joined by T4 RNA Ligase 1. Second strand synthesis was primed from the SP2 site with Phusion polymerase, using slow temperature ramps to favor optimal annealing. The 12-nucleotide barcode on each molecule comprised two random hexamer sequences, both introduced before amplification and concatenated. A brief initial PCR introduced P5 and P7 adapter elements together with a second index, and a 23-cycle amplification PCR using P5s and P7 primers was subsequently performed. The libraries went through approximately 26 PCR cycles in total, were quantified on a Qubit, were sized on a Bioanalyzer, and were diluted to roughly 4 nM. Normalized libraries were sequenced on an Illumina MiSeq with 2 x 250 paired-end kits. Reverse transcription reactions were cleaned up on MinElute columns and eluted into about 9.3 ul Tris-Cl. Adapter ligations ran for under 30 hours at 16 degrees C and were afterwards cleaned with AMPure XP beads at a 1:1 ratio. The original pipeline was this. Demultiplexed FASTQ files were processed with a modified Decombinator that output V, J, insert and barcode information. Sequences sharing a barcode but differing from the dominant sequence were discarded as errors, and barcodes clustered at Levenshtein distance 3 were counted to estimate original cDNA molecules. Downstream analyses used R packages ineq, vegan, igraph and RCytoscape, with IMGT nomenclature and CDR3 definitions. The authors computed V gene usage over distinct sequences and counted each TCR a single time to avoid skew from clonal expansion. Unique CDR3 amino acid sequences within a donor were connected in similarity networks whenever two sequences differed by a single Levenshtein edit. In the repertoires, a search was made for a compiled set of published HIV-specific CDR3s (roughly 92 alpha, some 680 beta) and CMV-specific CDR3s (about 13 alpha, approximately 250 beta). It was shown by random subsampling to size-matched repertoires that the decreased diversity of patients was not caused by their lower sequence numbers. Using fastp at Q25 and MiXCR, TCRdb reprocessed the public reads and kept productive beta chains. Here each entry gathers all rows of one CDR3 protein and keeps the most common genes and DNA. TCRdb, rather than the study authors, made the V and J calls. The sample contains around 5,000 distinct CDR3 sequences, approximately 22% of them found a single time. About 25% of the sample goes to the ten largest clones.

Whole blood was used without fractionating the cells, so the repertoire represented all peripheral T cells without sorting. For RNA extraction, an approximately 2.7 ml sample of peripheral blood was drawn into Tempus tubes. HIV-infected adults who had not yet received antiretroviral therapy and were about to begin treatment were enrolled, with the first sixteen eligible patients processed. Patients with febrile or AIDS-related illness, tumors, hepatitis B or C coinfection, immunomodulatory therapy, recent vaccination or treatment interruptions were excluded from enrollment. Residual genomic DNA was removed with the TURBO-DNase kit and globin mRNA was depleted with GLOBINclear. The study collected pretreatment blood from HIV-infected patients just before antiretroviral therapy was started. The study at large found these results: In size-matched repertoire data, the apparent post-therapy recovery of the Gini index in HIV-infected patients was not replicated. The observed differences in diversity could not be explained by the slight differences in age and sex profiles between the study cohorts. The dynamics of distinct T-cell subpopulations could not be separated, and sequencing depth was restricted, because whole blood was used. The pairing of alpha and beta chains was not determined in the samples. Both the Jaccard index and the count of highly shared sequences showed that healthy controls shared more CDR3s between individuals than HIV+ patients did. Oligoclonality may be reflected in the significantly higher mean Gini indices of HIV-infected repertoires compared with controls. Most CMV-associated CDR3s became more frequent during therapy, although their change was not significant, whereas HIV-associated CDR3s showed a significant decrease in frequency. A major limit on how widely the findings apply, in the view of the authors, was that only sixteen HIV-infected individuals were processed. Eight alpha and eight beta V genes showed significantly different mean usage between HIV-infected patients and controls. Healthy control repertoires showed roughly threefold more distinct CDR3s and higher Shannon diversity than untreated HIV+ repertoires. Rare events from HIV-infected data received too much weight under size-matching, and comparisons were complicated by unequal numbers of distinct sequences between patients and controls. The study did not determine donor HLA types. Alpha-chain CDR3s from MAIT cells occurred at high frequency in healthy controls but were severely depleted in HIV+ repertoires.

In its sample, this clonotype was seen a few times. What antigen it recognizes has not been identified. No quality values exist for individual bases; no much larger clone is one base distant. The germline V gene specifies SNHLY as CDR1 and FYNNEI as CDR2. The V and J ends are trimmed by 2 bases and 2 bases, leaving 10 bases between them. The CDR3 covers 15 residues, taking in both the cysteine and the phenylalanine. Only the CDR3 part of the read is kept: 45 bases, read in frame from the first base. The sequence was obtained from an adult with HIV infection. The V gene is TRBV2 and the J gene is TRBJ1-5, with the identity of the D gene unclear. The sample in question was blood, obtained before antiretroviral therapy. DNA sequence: TGTGCCAGCAGTGAACTGGGTGTGGGCAATCAGCCCCAGCATTTT. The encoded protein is CASSELGVGNQPQHF.